The clone carrying this T cell receptor beta chain was found many times. Its cognate antigen is unknown. This sample's time point: sample taken at primary tumor resection. This specimen comes from a study of spatial heterogeneity in lung cancer. The overall study: Beta-chain sequences consistently outnumbered alpha-chain sequences in detection.

Every individual TCR cDNA molecule carried its own unique molecular identifier, which allowed correction of PCR and sequencing errors. One entry per CDR3 protein results from TCRdb running MiXCR on the 5' RACE reads. This sample has 40,000 to 50,000 distinct CDR3 sequences, with around 13% found just once. Losses at the gene ends were 6 bases for V and 6 bases for J; bases not matched to a gene: 7. The CDR3 sequence is 12 residues long. Per germline, CDR1 SQVTM and CDR2 ANQGSEA. Study-wide results and caveats: Among blood samples, ubiquitous expanded tumor TCRs appeared more at resection than at follow-up.

This chain links TRBV29-1 with TRBJ2-7, with 8 bases aligning to TRBD1. The sequenced sample was PBMCs, obtained at surgery. This clonotype was sampled from a male donor with early-stage non-small cell lung cancer. CDR3 sequence (DNA): TGCAGCGTCTCCGGACAGGGAGTCGAGCAGTACTTC. Translation gives CSVSGQGVEQYF.